The entry that follows covers one TCR beta chain sequence. Its target is not known. J lost 7 bases, V lost 6 bases, and 1 base had no gene match. Germline V gene sequence: CDR1 MNHEY, CDR2 SVGAGI. This CDR3 is built from 13 residues. The data derive from a study of cytomegalovirus exposure and HLA in healthy donors. Overall study context: The Caucasian-associated ancestry cluster contained 75% to 85% of the 300 to 400 genotyped donors.

PCR involved 60 Vbeta and 13 Jbeta primers. In the authors' methods: As a later analysis found, there were about 80 million unique TCR beta chains, of which some 9.9 million were shared. The method was immunoSEQ multiplex PCR; TCRdb's version includes in-frame clones alone and lacks a portion of them. V and J calls and clone size come straight from that table; D and trimming were deduced from the DNA. This sample has 150,000 to 200,000 clones, with 65% to 90% found just once. Whole-study results and caveats: A later analysis linked a missense variant in DCLRE1C to the trimming of TCR beta V and J genes.

Specimen: PBMCs. This sequence originates from a human donor in good health. The chain recombines TRBV6-5 with TRBJ1-6; 9 bases map to TRBD1. This chain's CDR3 is CASRDRGNSPLHF. The CDR3 DNA sequence: TGTGCCAGCAGGGACAGGGGAAATTCACCCCTCCACTTT.